The clone carrying this T cell receptor (beta chain) was seen once. The data derive from a study of blood T cell repertoires in COVID-19. Original data processing: Reference gene primer amplification in the assay estimated nucleated cell counts. TCRdb keeps only in-frame clones here, not all; method: immunoSEQ multiplex PCR. V and J calls and clone size are given by that table; D and trimming were obtained from the DNA. Among a few hundred thousand clones listed, around 82% were seen once. The CDR3 runs to 16 residues. V was clipped by 4 bases and J by 4 bases, with 19 bases between them. Germline V lookup: CDR1 SGHKS, CDR2 YYEKEE (reference sequence).

The rearrangement joins TRBV5-5 to TRBJ2-3, with D possibly matching TRBD2 (6 bases). Source material: peripheral blood. The sequence derives from a person between 65 and 79 years old with COVID-19, enrolled during active disease. The CDR3 loop reads CASSPGTGPGSDTQYF. CDR3 coding DNA: TGTGCCAGCAGCCCAGGGACTGGCCCTGGCTCAGATACGCAGTATTTT.